The 22 T cell receptor beta chains below were found in one sample sequenced in a study of CD8 T cells in Susac syndrome. cDNA came from roughly 0.47 to 1 ug RNA primed by random hexamers. TCRdb itself ran the immunoSEQ multiplex PCR reads through MiXCR, one entry per CDR3 protein. The sample comprises approximately 190,000 distinct CDR3 sequences, roughly 95% of which are singletons, and around 0.096% rests with the top ten. Sequencing was carried out using CD4+ T cells from PBMCs. The receptor set was obtained from a human donor with Susac syndrome.

The chain links TRBV3-1 to TRBJ1-1; no clear D. The germline CDR1 and CDR2 sequences are LGHDT and YNNKEL (reference sequence). With 1 base removed from V and 8 bases from J, the gap between germline ends came to 8 bases. The CDR3 consists of 12 residues. The CDR3 DNA reads TGTGCCAGCAGCCAAGGGGGATGGGAAGCTTTCTTT. Encoded protein: CASSQGGWEAFF.

The chain has TRBV20-1 and TRBJ2-7; a possible D gene is TRBD1 (5 bases). Germline CDR1 and CDR2: DFQATT and SNEGSKA (reference sequence). V lost 4 bases, J lost 3 bases, and 13 bases lay in between. The CDR3 consists of 13 residues. CDR3 DNA sequence: TGCAGTGCTACCTCCGACAGCGACTACGAGCAGTACTTC. This sequence encodes CSATSDSDYEQYF.

The rearrangement joins TRBV4-3 to TRBJ1-2; D is unclear. V dropped 0 bases and J dropped 3 bases, with 11 bases sitting between them. Germline CDR1 reads LGHNA; CDR2 reads YSLEER. This CDR3 has 15 residues. CDR3 amino acids: CASSQEDSTDYGYTF. CDR3 coding DNA: TGCGCCAGCAGCCAAGAGGACTCCACTGACTATGGCTACACCTTC.

This sequence joins TRBV25-1 and TRBJ1-3; no firm D call. The germline V and J ends were trimmed by 8 bases and 0 bases, with 11 bases remaining between them. This CDR3 comprises 14 residues. Per germline, CDR1 MGHDK and CDR2 SYGVNS. The CDR3 sequence is CASSPQNSGNTIYF. CDR3 coding DNA: TGTGCCAGCTCACCCCAGAACTCTGGAAACACCATATATTTT.

The CDR3 here is CSAREDTGAYNEQFF. The DNA of the CDR3 is TGCAGTGCTAGAGAGGATACGGGGGCCTACAATGAGCAGTTCTTC. The rearrangement joins TRBV20-1 to TRBJ2-1, with D maybe TRBD2 (6 bases). The CDR3 covers 15 residues. Germline values: CDR1 DFQATT, CDR2 SNEGSKA (reference sequence). Deletions cut 0 bases from V and 2 bases from J, with 11 bases between.

About this clonotype itself: An end of the junction differs from the germline gene, which may be a read error. CDR3 in DNA: TGTGCCAGCAGTACGCACAGAAGCACGGATACGCAGTATTTT. Translated: CASSTHRSTDTQYF. This sequence joins TRBV2 and TRBJ2-3; D uncertain. The CDR3 covers 14 residues. CDR1 is SNHLY, CDR2 FYNNEI, per germline. Full variable domain (rest looked up from reference TRBV2 and TRBJ2-3): EPEVTQTPSHQVTQMGQEVILRCVPISNHLYFYWYRQILGQKVEFLVSFYNNEISEKSEIFDDQFSVERPDGSNFTLKIRSTKLEDSAMYFCASSTHRSTDTQYFGPGTRLTVL.

The chain carries TRBV7-9 and TRBJ2-1; D ambiguous. The CDR3 spans 12 residues. Germline CDR1 and CDR2: SEHNR and FQNEAQ (reference sequence). Trimming shortened V by 2 bases and J by 10 bases, and 9 bases separated the two germline ends. CDR3 bases: TGTGCCAGCAGCTTAAACGGGCAGGAGCAGTTCTTC. Protein: CASSLNGQEQFF.

The chain links TRBV4-1 to TRBJ2-2; D is possibly TRBD1 (5 bases). This CDR3 has 18 residues. Germline CDR1 and CDR2: MGHRA and YSYEKL. Trimming removed 0 bases at V and 5 bases at J, with 19 bases between. The CDR3 DNA reads as TGCGCCAGCAGCCAAGATCCGGGTGAGGCAGGGCGGACCGGGGAGCTGTTTTTT. Translating it yields CASSQDPGEAGRTGELFF.

This chain connects TRBV20-1 to TRBJ2-1; the D is unclear. The V end was cut by 0 bases, the J end by 1 base, with 10 bases between. Looked up from germline, CDR1 is DFQATT and CDR2 is SNEGSKA (reference sequence). The length of the CDR3 is 15 residues. As DNA, the CDR3 is TGCAGTGCTAGAGATTCGGCCGGATCCTACAATGAGCAGTTCTTC. This codes for CSARDSAGSYNEQFF.

The V call is TRBV12-3 or TRBV12-4, the J call TRBJ2-7; 9 bases are shared with TRBD1. This CDR3 region has 14 residues. The V gene end was trimmed by 2 bases and the J gene end by 9 bases; junction bases not matched to a gene: 8. The CDR3 nucleotides read TGTGCCAGCAGTTTATGGGACAGGGTTAAGGCGCAGTACTTC. Translation gives CASSLWDRVKAQYF.

In DNA form, the CDR3 reads TGTGCCAGCAGTTCCCTGGATACGCAGTATTTT. The encoded protein is CASSSLDTQYF. The chain couples TRBV27 to TRBJ2-3; no clear D. The CDR3 runs to 11 residues. Germline V lookup: CDR1 MNHEY, CDR2 SMNVEV (reference sequence). V was cut by 4 bases and J by 6 bases, with 5 bases left in between.

The chain has TRBV30 and TRBJ2-1, with 7 positions matching TRBD1. Trimming took 0 bases from V and 7 from J; bases not matched to a gene: 15. The CDR3 totals 17 residues. CDR1 and CDR2 from the germline V gene are GTSNPN and SVGIG (reference sequence). The CDR3 sequence is CAWSVNWVGGARNEQFF. CDR3 in DNA: TGTGCCTGGAGTGTTAACTGGGTAGGGGGCGCGAGGAATGAGCAGTTCTTC.

This clonotype occurred once. The chain employs TRBV6-6 and TRBJ1-5; TRBD1 matches at 8 bases. This CDR3 comprises 15 residues. With 5 bases clipped from V and 3 bases from J, the junction kept 6 bases outside the gene matches. Per the germline V gene, CDR1 is MNHNY and CDR2 is SVGAGI (reference sequence). In DNA, the CDR3 is TGTGCCAGCAGTCCTGGACAGGGCGACAATCAGCCCCAGCATTTT. Translated: CASSPGQGDNQPQHF.

The chain links TRBV27 to TRBJ2-2; no clear D. Germline V lookup: CDR1 MNHEY, CDR2 SMNVEV (reference sequence). The CDR3 sequence is 13 residues long. Trimming took 2 bases from V and 7 from J, leaving 8 bases between them. CDR3 coding DNA: TGTGCCAGCAGTTTACTTCCCTTCGGGGAGCTGTTTTTT. Its translation: CASSLLPFGELFF.

The chain joins TRBV6-2 or TRBV6-3 to TRBJ2-2; D ambiguous. Germline CDR1 MNHEY, CDR2 SVGEGT. Trimming removed 8 bases at V and 0 bases at J, with 7 bases between. The CDR3 runs to 13 residues. In DNA, the CDR3 is TGTGCCAGCCGCGGTACGAACACCGGGGAGCTGTTTTTT. This codes for CASRGTNTGELFF.

The rearrangement links TRBV5-1 to TRBJ1-6; TRBD1 matches at 7 bases. The CDR3 loop spans 14 amino acids. Per germline, CDR1 SGHRS and CDR2 YFSETQ. V lost 3 bases to trimming and J lost 10 bases; unmatched junction nucleotides: 7. Here the CDR3 reads CASSSQGRDSPLHF. The CDR3 nucleotides read TGCGCCAGCAGCTCACAGGGGCGAGACTCACCCCTCCACTTT.

CDR3 region: CSARGGGNLAKNIQYF. The CDR3 nucleotides read TGCAGTGCTAGGGGTGGAGGAAATCTAGCCAAAAACATTCAGTACTTC. V and J are TRBV20-1 and TRBJ2-4, with D perhaps TRBD2 (5 bases). V was shortened by 3 bases and J by 0 bases, with 15 bases between the two germline ends. Germline CDR1 and CDR2: DFQATT and SNEGSKA (reference sequence). CDR3 length equals 16 residues.

The gene calls are TRBV27 and TRBJ2-3; TRBD2 matches at 9 bases. Unmatched junction bases numbered 6, after V lost 5 bases and J lost 0 bases. Germline CDR1 MNHEY, CDR2 SMNVEV (reference sequence). This CDR3 is built from 16 residues. CDR3: CASSRGLAYSTDTQYF. For the CDR3, the DNA is TGTGCCAGCAGTAGGGGACTAGCATATAGCACAGATACGCAGTATTTT.

The gene calls are TRBV9 and TRBJ1-1, with 9 bases that match TRBD1. The germline CDR1 and CDR2 sequences are SGDLS and YYNGEE. The length of the CDR3 is 15 residues. V shed 3 bases, J shed 4 bases, and the junction held 7 bases outside the gene matches. Here the CDR3 reads CASSERGQGATEAFF. The CDR3 DNA sequence: TGTGCCAGCAGCGAGAGGGGACAGGGTGCCACTGAAGCTTTCTTT. Complete variable domain (other parts from reference TRBV9 and TRBJ1-1): DSGVTQTPKHLITATGQRVTLRCSPRSGDLSVYWYQQSLDQGLQFLIQYYNGEERAKGNILERFSAQQFPDLHSELNLSSLELGDSALYFCASSERGQGATEAFFGQGTRLTVV.

J is TRBJ2-1 and V is TRBV20-1; TRBD1 matches at 9 bases. The CDR3 consists of 12 residues. Germline assignment: CDR1 DFQATT and CDR2 SNEGSKA (reference sequence). The CDR3 DNA follows: TGCAGCTCAGGACAGGGGTACAATGAGCAGTTCTTC. This translates into CSSGQGYNEQFF.

The chain joins TRBV29-1 to TRBJ2-3; 16 nucleotides align to TRBD2. CDR3 length: 17 residues. Germline-derived CDR1 and CDR2 are SQVTM and ANQGSEA. J was trimmed by 7 bases and V by 5 bases; bases with no gene match: 12. The CDR3 DNA is TGCAGCGTTTCTGGGACTAGCGGGGGGGCCGTAGAAAATACGCAGTATTTT. As protein: CSVSGTSGGAVENTQYF.

V usage is TRBV4-1 and J usage is TRBJ2-3; D is undetermined. The CDR3 runs to 15 residues. V gave up 2 bases and J gave up 5 bases, with 14 bases separating them. CDR1 and CDR2 (germline): MGHRA, YSYEKL. Written as DNA, the CDR3 is TGCGCCAGCAGCCAATTCATTACGACGGGAGATACGCAGTATTTT. This codes for CASSQFITTGDTQYF.